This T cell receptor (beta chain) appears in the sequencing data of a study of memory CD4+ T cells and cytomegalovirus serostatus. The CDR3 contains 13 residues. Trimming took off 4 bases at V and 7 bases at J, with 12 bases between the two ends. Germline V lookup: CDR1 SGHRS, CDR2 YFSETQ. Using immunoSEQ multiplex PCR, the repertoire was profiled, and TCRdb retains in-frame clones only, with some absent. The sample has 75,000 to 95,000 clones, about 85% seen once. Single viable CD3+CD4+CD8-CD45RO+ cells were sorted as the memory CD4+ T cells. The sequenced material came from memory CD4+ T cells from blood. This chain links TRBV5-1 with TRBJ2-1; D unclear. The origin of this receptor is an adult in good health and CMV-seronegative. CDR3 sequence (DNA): TGCGCCAGCAGCCCGGACCCTGAGAATGAGCAGTTCTTC. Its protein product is CASSPDPENEQFF.